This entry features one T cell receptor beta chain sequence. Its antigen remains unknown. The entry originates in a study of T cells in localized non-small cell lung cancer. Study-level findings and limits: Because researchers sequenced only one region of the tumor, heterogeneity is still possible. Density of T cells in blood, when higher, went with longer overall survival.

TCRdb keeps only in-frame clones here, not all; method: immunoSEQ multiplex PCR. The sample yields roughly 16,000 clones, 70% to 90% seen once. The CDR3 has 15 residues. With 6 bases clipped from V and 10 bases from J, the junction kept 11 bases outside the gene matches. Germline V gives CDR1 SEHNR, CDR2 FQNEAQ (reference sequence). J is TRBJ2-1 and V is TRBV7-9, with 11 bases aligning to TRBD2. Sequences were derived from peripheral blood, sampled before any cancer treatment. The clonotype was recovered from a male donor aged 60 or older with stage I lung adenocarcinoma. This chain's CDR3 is CASSLSGRAREEQFF. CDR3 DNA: TGTGCCAGCAGTCTTAGCGGGAGGGCCAGGGAGGAGCAGTTCTTC.